The clone carrying this TCR beta chain was observed a single time. The data are from a study of blood T cell repertoires in COVID-19. Study as a whole: There were acute and convalescent COVID-19 samples, and they came from the United States, Italy and Spain. T cells, B-cell-depleted T cells, or PBMCs provided the cDNA or gDNA that served as material.

Original analysis: Counts of nucleated cells, estimated from reference gene primer amplification, were obtained. Repertoires were generated with immunoSEQ multiplex PCR, while TCRdb's copy carries only in-frame clones and drops some. D and trimming come from the DNA, and the V and J calls and clone size come from that table. The repertoire consists of roughly 69,000 clones, with more than 60% occurring once and the leading ten covering around 5%. Germline V gene sequence: CDR1 MNHEY, CDR2 SVGEGT. V was shortened by 4 bases and J by 5 bases, with 21 bases between the two germline ends. CDR3 length equals 17 residues.

The clonotype was recovered from a human donor in a cohort sampled during active COVID-19. V is TRBV6-2 or TRBV6-3 and J is TRBJ1-5; TRBD1 is a possible D gene (5 bases). Sequenced input: peripheral blood. CDR3 coding DNA: TGTGCCAGCAGTTCACCCTACGGGGGGTTTAAAGATCAGCCCCAGCATTTT. Its protein product is CASSSPYGGFKDQPQHF.